Shown below are 20 T cell receptor beta chains from a single sample sequenced in a study of T cells in localized non-small cell lung cancer. Assay: immunoSEQ multiplex PCR; the TCRdb copy retains only in-frame clones and omits some. The repertoire holds about 28,000 clones, with approximately 84% as singletons. The sample here was peripheral blood mononuclear cells, taken before any cancer treatment. Source of these receptors: a man between 40 and 69 years old with stage III lung adenocarcinoma.

The chain couples TRBV6-5 to TRBJ2-7; D remains ambiguous. V was cut by 7 bases and J by 3 bases, with 19 bases left in between. CDR3 length equals 15 residues. The germline CDR1 and CDR2 sequences are MNHEY and SVGAGI. CDR3 DNA: TGTGCCAGCACCAAAACGCTTGGCGCCGACTACGAGCAGTACTTC. It is translated as CASTKTLGADYEQYF.

This clone was recorded only once. This chain connects TRBV6-5 to TRBJ2-1; D is ambiguous. Trimming removed 6 bases at V and 5 bases at J, with 11 bases between. Germline CDR1 MNHEY, CDR2 SVGAGI. The CDR3 is 13 residues long. The CDR3: CASSPTINNEQFF. CDR3 DNA: TGTGCCAGCAGCCCTACGATAAACAATGAGCAGTTCTTC.

The V gene is TRBV5-1, the J gene TRBJ2-2, with D hard to call. There are 12 residues in the CDR3. Between the trimmed V and J ends, which lost 2 bases and 6 bases, there was a span of 5 bases. The germline gives CDR1 SGHRS, CDR2 YFSETQ. CDR3 loop: CASSFTPGELFF. As DNA, the CDR3 is TGCGCCAGCAGCTTTACACCCGGGGAGCTGTTTTTT.

The CDR3 coding sequence is TGTGCCAGCAGTTTGAGACGGACTGAAGCTTTCTTT. Residues: CASSLRRTEAFF. This chain links TRBV28 with TRBJ1-1; D uncertain. CDR1 is MDHEN and CDR2 is SYDVKM in the germline V gene. V lost 3 bases, J lost 5 bases, and 7 bases lay in between. This CDR3 spans 12 amino acids.

The genes are TRBV5-1 and TRBJ2-7; 8 bases map to TRBD2. CDR1 is SGHRS, CDR2 YFSETQ, per germline. The CDR3 is 14 residues long. V was clipped by 2 bases and J by 4 bases; unmatched bases: 5. The CDR3 DNA reads TGCGCCAGCAGCTTCAGCGGGAGTAATTACGAGCAGTACTTC. Encoded protein: CASSFSGSNYEQYF. Based on the CDR3 plus reference TRBV5-1 and TRBJ2-7, the full variable domain is KAGVTQTPRYLIKTRGQQVTLSCSPISGHRSVSWYQQTPGQGLQFLFEYFSETQRNKGNFPGRFSGRQFSNSRSEMNVSTLELGDSALYLCASSFSGSNYEQYFGPGTRLTVT.

The chain is built from TRBV28 and TRBJ2-7; no clear D gene. Trimming cost V 6 bases and J 6 bases, with 15 bases left between them. Per the germline V gene, CDR1 is MDHEN and CDR2 is SYDVKM. This CDR3 comprises 13 residues. The CDR3 here is CASRTDLPSEQYF. CDR3 in DNA: TGTGCCAGCAGAACTGATTTACCCTCCGAGCAGTACTTC. The whole variable domain, remainder taken from reference TRBV28 and TRBJ2-7, is DVKVTQSSRYLVKRTGEKVFLECVQDMDHENMFWYRQDPGLGLRLIYFSYDVKMKEKGDIPEGYSVSREKKERFSLILESASTNQTSMYLCASRTDLPSEQYFGPGTRLTVT.

The V call is TRBV6-6, the J call TRBJ2-2, with TRBD2 as a possible D gene (6 bases). There are 16 residues in the CDR3. With 6 bases removed from V and 7 bases from J, the gap between germline ends came to 21 bases. Germline CDR1 MNHNY, CDR2 SVGAGI (reference sequence). The CDR3 sequence is CASSTSGGRGGGELFF. The CDR3, as DNA: TGTGCCAGCAGCACATCGGGTGGGCGGGGCGGCGGGGAGCTGTTTTTT.

This clone was counted only a few times. The genes are TRBV6-6 and TRBJ2-1; D possibly corresponds to TRBD2 (5 bases). Germline-derived CDR1 and CDR2 are MNHNY and SVGAGI (reference sequence). The length of the CDR3 is 14 residues. The V end lost 6 bases, the J end lost 3 bases, and 12 bases lay between the germline ends. The CDR3 DNA is TGTGCCAGCAGCGGGGTTCTGGGCTACAATGAGCAGTTCTTC. Amino acids: CASSGVLGYNEQFF.

This chain joins TRBV5-4 and TRBJ2-3; D unclear. This CDR3 spans 14 amino acids. V lost 2 bases and J lost 5, with 12 bases in between. The V gene's germline CDR1 is SGHNT and CDR2 YYREEE (reference sequence). CDR3 nucleotides: TGTGCCAGCAGCTTACAAAGGAGAGAAGATACGCAGTATTTT. This codes for CASSLQRREDTQYF. The full variable domain, with the rest looked up from reference TRBV5-4 and TRBJ2-3, is ETGVTQSPTHLIKTRGQQVTLRCSSQSGHNTVSWYQQALGQGPQFIFQYYREEENGRGNFPPRFSGLQFPNYSSELNVNALELDDSALYLCASSLQRREDTQYFGPGTRLTVL.

The chain employs TRBV6-1 and TRBJ2-7, with TRBD2 matching over 15 bases. The CDR3 length is 16 residues. The germline V gene has CDR1 MNHNS and CDR2 SASEGT. V trimming: 4 bases; J trimming: 2 bases; junction bases outside the gene matches: 3. In nucleotides, the CDR3 is TGTGCCAGCAGTGCGGGGACTAGCGGGAGGACCTACGAGCAGTACTTC. Protein sequence: CASSAGTSGRTYEQYF.

The rearrangement links TRBV5-1 to TRBJ1-2, with TRBD1 matching over 7 bases. There are 14 residues in the CDR3. J gave up 2 bases and V 1 base, and 2 bases lay outside the gene matches. Germline V gives CDR1 SGHRS, CDR2 YFSETQ. The CDR3 nucleotides read TGCGCCAGCAGCTTGCAGGGGGGAAACTATGGCTACACCTTC. This translates into CASSLQGGNYGYTF.

This clone was detected once. The chain employs TRBV28 and TRBJ2-1; D is unresolved. The CDR3 sequence is 11 residues long. Germline CDR1 MDHEN, CDR2 SYDVKM. Trimming took off 6 bases at V and 7 bases at J, with 7 bases between the two ends. The CDR3 DNA is TGTGCCAGCAGCCATAGAAATGAGCAGTTCTTC. As protein: CASSHRNEQFF.

This clone was observed a single time. The V call is TRBV2, the J call TRBJ2-1; TRBD1 matches 8 bases. The CDR3 runs 16 residues. Germline trimming cut 6 bases from V and 3 bases from J; bases unmatched to any gene: 10. In germline, CDR1 is SNHLY, CDR2 FYNNEI. CDR3 sequence reads: CASRSGGTGGYNEQFF. CDR3 nucleotide sequence: TGTGCCAGCAGGTCTGGGGGGACAGGCGGCTACAATGAGCAGTTCTTC.

The rearrangement uses TRBV21-1 and TRBJ1-2; TRBD1, the table's D call, lacks a check against the DNA. TRBV21-1 is given as a pseudogene. This CDR3 is 18 amino acids long. CDR3 amino acids: CASSKWGDGQVEGYGYTF. CDR3 sequence (DNA): TGTGCCAGCAGCAAATGGGGGGACGGACAGGTTGAGGGATATGGCTACACCTTC.

This clone was counted only a few times. V and J are TRBV18 and TRBJ1-5; TRBD1 is a possible D gene (5 bases). This CDR3 has 13 amino acids. The germline V and J ends were trimmed by 3 bases and 7 bases, with 10 bases remaining between them. Germline V gives CDR1 KGHSH, CDR2 LQKENI. The CDR3 region has the DNA TGTGCCAGCTCACCGGAGAGACAGCAGCCCCAGCATTTT. This codes for CASSPERQQPQHF.

J is TRBJ1-4 and V is TRBV30, with D maybe TRBD1 (6 bases). V lost 2 bases and J 8 bases, leaving 9 bases between the germline ends. The CDR3 has 12 residues. Germline V gene sequence: CDR1 GTSNPN, CDR2 SVGIG (reference sequence). The CDR3 nucleotides read TGTGCCTGGAGTCCCCAGGGGGAAAAACTGTTTTTT. Protein: CAWSPQGEKLFF.

The chain joins TRBV28 to TRBJ1-5; D gene uncertain. The V end was cut by 8 bases, the J end by 7 bases, with 12 bases between. Germline CDR1 reads MDHEN; CDR2 reads SYDVKM. This CDR3 spans 12 amino acids. This CDR3 reads CASGFQFQPQHF. CDR3 bases: TGTGCCAGCGGATTCCAATTCCAGCCCCAGCATTTT.

The chain joins TRBV6-4 to TRBJ1-2, with D possibly matching TRBD1 (6 bases). V was pared by 7 bases and J by 8 bases, with 17 bases between. Germline V gene sequence: CDR1 MRHNA, CDR2 SNTAGT. CDR3 size: 13 residues. In DNA form, the CDR3 reads TGTGCCAGCAACTCGACAGGACCGGGCGGCTACACCTTC. Translating gives CASNSTGPGGYTF.

The rearrangement links TRBV14 to TRBJ1-2; D call uncertain. From germline, CDR1 is SGHDN and CDR2 FVKESK. CDR3 length equals 13 residues. V shed 6 bases and J shed 5 bases, with 13 bases lying between them. The CDR3 protein is CASSQSNNYGYTF. CDR3 nucleotides: TGTGCCAGCAGTCAAAGTAATAATTATGGCTACACCTTC.

V is TRBV7-8 and J is TRBJ1-1; a possible D gene is TRBD1 (5 bases). V was shortened by 5 bases and J by 5 bases, with 9 bases between the two germline ends. Germline CDR1 SGHVS, CDR2 FQNEAQ. The CDR3 totals 12 residues. CDR3 in DNA: TGTGCCAGCAGCCAAGGGGAGACTGAAGCTTTCTTT. Translated, it gives CASSQGETEAFF.